These 32 T cell receptor beta chains were all obtained from the same sample, sequenced in a study of cytomegalovirus exposure and HLA in healthy donors. Amplification used 60 Vbeta primers and 13 Jbeta primers. The protocol was immunoSEQ multiplex PCR, while the TCRdb copy is restricted to in-frame clones and leaves out a portion. The sample lists about 130,000 clones; around 70% were seen once. The sequenced sample was PBMCs. Source of these receptors: a middle-aged woman in good health and CMV-seropositive.

V gene TRBV28 combines with J gene TRBJ1-1; 7 bases map to TRBD1. CDR1 is MDHEN and CDR2 is SYDVKM in the germline V gene. This CDR3 contains 15 residues. The ends lost 5 bases at V and 2 bases at J; junction bases unmatched: 8. The chain's CDR3 is CASSPLPGGNTEAFF. CDR3 bases: TGTGCCAGCAGTCCCCTCCCAGGGGGAAACACTGAAGCTTTCTTT. The whole variable domain, remainder taken from reference TRBV28 and TRBJ1-1, is DVKVTQSSRYLVKRTGEKVFLECVQDMDHENMFWYRQDPGLGLRLIYFSYDVKMKEKGDIPEGYSVSREKKERFSLILESASTNQTSMYLCASSPLPGGNTEAFFGQGTRLTVV.

Remarks on this clone: The same CDR3 arises from other DNA sequences in this sample as well. V usage is TRBV6-5 and J usage is TRBJ2-5; maybe TRBD1 (6 bases). The ends were cut back, 8 bases at V and 2 bases at J, with 9 bases in the middle. Germline assignment: CDR1 MNHEY and CDR2 SVGAGI. The CDR3 sequence is 12 residues long. For the CDR3, the DNA is TGTGCCAGCTCTGGACAGCAAGAGACCCAGTACTTC. Translation: CASSGQQETQYF.

The chain is built from TRBV28 and TRBJ2-7, with TRBD1 as a possible D gene (5 bases). The CDR3 contains 16 residues. Trimming stripped 3 bases from V and 4 bases from J, with 19 bases between. CDR1 is MDHEN, CDR2 SYDVKM, per germline. CDR3 sequence (DNA): TGTGCCAGCAGTTTGAGCTCCCGGGCAGGGTCTTACGAGCAGTACTTC. This gives the protein CASSLSSRAGSYEQYF.

This clone is a singleton in its sample. This chain uses TRBV4-2 with TRBJ2-7; 12 bases are a match to TRBD1. Germline V gene sequence: CDR1 LGHNA, CDR2 YNFKEQ. Trimming at V came to 5 bases and at J to 6 bases, leaving 8 bases not matched to a gene. The CDR3 covers 15 residues. The CDR3, as DNA: TGTGCCAGCAGCGTCCCCGGGACAGGGGGCCCCGAGCAGTACTTC. Amino acid sequence: CASSVPGTGGPEQYF.

The chain carries TRBV2 and TRBJ1-4; 7 positions agree with TRBD1. Germline-derived CDR1 and CDR2 are SNHLY and FYNNEI. The CDR3 is made up of 15 amino acids. Trimming at V came to 6 bases and at J to 3 bases, leaving 7 bases not matched to a gene. This CDR3 is CASRRIGGSNEKLFF. The CDR3 bases are TGTGCCAGCAGGCGCATAGGGGGCTCTAATGAAAAACTGTTTTTT.

The chain carries TRBV6-5 and TRBJ2-3; TRBD1 is a possible D gene (6 bases). Trimming stripped 7 bases from V and 6 bases from J, with 17 bases between. Germline V gene data show CDR1 as MNHEY and CDR2 as SVGAGI. The CDR3 runs to 14 residues. The CDR3 coding sequence is TGTGCCAGCATTACGGGACAACCAGGGGATACGCAGTATTTT. Protein: CASITGQPGDTQYF.

The V gene is TRBV19, the J gene TRBJ1-2; D remains ambiguous. CDR1 is LNHDA and CDR2 is SQIVND in the germline V gene (reference sequence). The germline V and J ends were trimmed by 3 bases and 8 bases, with 13 bases remaining between them. The CDR3 runs to 13 residues. The CDR3: CASSIGAGRGYTF. The CDR3 region has the DNA TGTGCCAGTAGTATCGGCGCCGGGAGGGGCTACACCTTC. Supplemented by reference TRBV19 and TRBJ1-2, the full variable domain reads DGGITQSPKYLFRKEGQNVTLSCEQNLNHDAMYWYRQDPGQGLRLIYYSQIVNDFQKGDIAEGYSVSREKKESFPLTVTSAQKNPTAFYLCASSIGAGRGYTFGSGTRLTVV.

The V call is TRBV18, the J call TRBJ1-5; D unclear. V lost 6 bases and J 0 bases, leaving 12 bases between the germline ends. Germline V gives CDR1 KGHSH, CDR2 LQKENI. The CDR3 runs to 15 residues. The CDR3 protein is CASSAGGHSNQPQHF. In nucleotides, the CDR3 is TGTGCCAGCTCCGCAGGAGGCCATAGCAATCAGCCCCAGCATTTT.

The V gene is TRBV7-9, the J gene TRBJ1-4; D is uncertain. V was pared by 3 bases and J by 5 bases, with 19 bases between. Germline assignment: CDR1 SEHNR and CDR2 FQNEAQ (reference sequence). This CDR3 region has 17 residues. The CDR3 nucleotides are TGTGCCAGCAGCTTCCGCTACCCCGGGTCTCTCAATGAAAAACTGTTTTTT. This sequence encodes CASSFRYPGSLNEKLFF.

The chain uses TRBV15 and TRBJ1-3; D perhaps matches TRBD1 (6 bases). Germline-derived CDR1 and CDR2 are LNHNV and YYDKDF (reference sequence). Trimming shortened V by 4 bases and J by 4 bases, and 14 bases separated the two germline ends. The CDR3 runs to 15 residues. In DNA, the CDR3 is TGTGCCACCAGCAATCCCGGACAGCTAGGAAACACCATATATTTT. It yields the protein CATSNPGQLGNTIYF. The full variable domain, completed using reference TRBV15 and TRBJ1-3, is DAMVIQNPRYQVTQFGKPVTLSCSQTLNHNVMYWYQQKSSQAPKLLFHYYDKDFNNEADTPDNFQSRRPNTSFCFLDIRSPGLGDTAMYLCATSNPGQLGNTIYFGEGSWLTVV.

The rearrangement links TRBV28 to TRBJ2-1, with 9 bases identical to TRBD1. The CDR3 is 15 amino acids. After removal of 7 bases from V and 4 bases from J, the junction contained 8 bases not matched to a gene. The germline V gene has CDR1 MDHEN and CDR2 SYDVKM. The CDR3 spells CASTQSGTGYNEQFF. CDR3 bases: TGTGCCAGCACCCAGTCCGGGACAGGGTACAATGAGCAGTTCTTC.

This clone was detected a few times. The rearrangement joins TRBV7-9 to TRBJ1-1; 7 nucleotides line up with TRBD1. CDR1 is SEHNR, CDR2 FQNEAQ, per germline (reference sequence). This CDR3 comprises 17 residues. V lost 5 bases to trimming and J lost 2 bases; unmatched junction nucleotides: 14. Written as DNA, the CDR3 is TGTGCCAGCAGCCGACTTCTCCGGGACAGCTATAACACTGAAGCTTTCTTT. It specifies CASSRLLRDSYNTEAFF.

The chain uses TRBV12-5 and TRBJ1-2; TRBD1 aligns across 11 bases. The CDR3 runs 15 residues. Germline CDR1 LGHNT, CDR2 FRNRAP. The trim removed 1 base at V and 6 bases at J, leaving 4 bases unmatched. The DNA of the CDR3 is TGTGCTAGTGGTTTGGAATGGGGACAGGGGGATGGCTACACCTTC. Its translation is CASGLEWGQGDGYTF.

This clone came up a few times. CDR3 DNA: TGTGCCAGCAGTTTAGAGGGCAGGGGCCCTTCAAGGTCACCCCTCCACTTT. Amino acid sequence: CASSLEGRGPSRSPLHF. This chain links TRBV27 with TRBJ1-6; TRBD1 might be the D (6 bases). CDR1 and CDR2 (germline): MNHEY, SMNVEV (reference sequence). The CDR3 is 17 amino acids. The V gene lost 2 bases and the J gene lost 10 bases, with 21 bases spanning the gap.

The chain employs TRBV6-6 and TRBJ1-1; D is ambiguous. The CDR3 extends over 14 amino acids. V lost 6 bases and J lost 2, with 13 bases in between. CDR1 is MNHNY, CDR2 SVGAGI, per germline (reference sequence). DNA of the CDR3: TGTGCCAGCAGGAGAGGAGCCTCTAACACTGAAGCTTTCTTT. This encodes CASRRGASNTEAFF.

V is TRBV2 and J is TRBJ1-1; D perhaps matches TRBD1 (6 bases). Trimming took off 4 bases at V and 4 bases at J, with 16 bases between the two ends. CDR1 is SNHLY and CDR2 is FYNNEI in the germline V gene. This CDR3 is 15 amino acids long. The CDR3 sequence: CASSGSVRGSTEAFF. The CDR3 DNA reads TGTGCCAGCAGTGGTTCGGTCAGGGGATCCACTGAAGCTTTCTTT.

The J gene is TRBJ2-1, the V gene TRBV15, with TRBD2 as a possible D gene (5 bases). The ends were cut back, 4 bases at V and 0 bases at J, with 16 bases in the middle. The CDR3 covers 17 residues. Germline V gene lookup returns CDR1 LNHNV and CDR2 YYDKDF (reference sequence). The CDR3 region has the DNA TGTGCCACCAGCACACGGACTTCTACCAGCTCCTACAATGAGCAGTTCTTC. As protein: CATSTRTSTSSYNEQFF.

There are a few counts of this clone. This chain links TRBV29-1 with TRBJ1-2, with 10 bases aligning to TRBD1. Looked up from germline, CDR1 is SQVTM and CDR2 is ANQGSEA. Unmatched junction bases numbered 4, after V lost 3 bases and J lost 0 bases. The CDR3 length is 15 residues. The CDR3 sequence: CSVEDRGKSNYGYTF. The CDR3 DNA reads as TGCAGCGTTGAGGACAGGGGGAAATCTAACTATGGCTACACCTTC. The variable domain in full, completed from reference TRBV29-1 and TRBJ1-2, reads SAVISQKPSRDICQRGTSLTIQCQVDSQVTMMFWYRQQPGQSLTLIATANQGSEATYESGFVIDKFPISRPNLTFSTLTVSNMSPEDSSIYLCSVEDRGKSNYGYTFGSGTRLTVV.

A single count supports this clone. The V call is TRBV7-2, the J call TRBJ1-2; 7 nucleotides agree with TRBD1. J was trimmed by 8 bases and V by 6 bases; bases with no gene match: 9. The CDR3 runs 13 residues. Germline V lookup: CDR1 SGHTA, CDR2 FQGNSA. CDR3 in amino acids: CASRTWTGGGYTF. CDR3 DNA sequence: TGTGCCAGCAGGACCTGGACAGGCGGGGGCTACACCTTC.

This clone was counted a single time. The rearrangement uses TRBV30 and TRBJ1-1; no clear D. V was pared by 2 bases and J by 4 bases, with 11 bases between. Germline lookup yields CDR1 GTSNPN and CDR2 SVGIG (reference sequence). The CDR3 length is 13 residues. The CDR3 DNA follows: TGTGCCTGGAGTTGGGAGGGCGCCACTGAAGCTTTCTTT. This sequence encodes CAWSWEGATEAFF.

The genes are TRBV7-2 and TRBJ2-2; 8 bases are shared with TRBD2. The V segment lost 2 bases and the J segment 4 bases; nucleotides outside the gene matches: 9. In germline, CDR1 is SGHTA, CDR2 FQGNSA. This CDR3 is 17 amino acids long. Written as DNA, the CDR3 is TGTGCCAGCAGCTTATCTCGGCGGGAGGCTTTCACCGGGGAGCTGTTTTTT. It codes for CASSLSRREAFTGELFF.

The CDR3 protein is CAWRGQGASYTF. The CDR3 DNA reads as TGTGCCTGGAGGGGGCAGGGGGCGAGCTACACCTTC. J is TRBJ1-2 and V is TRBV30; 8 bases align to TRBD1. Germline assignment: CDR1 GTSNPN and CDR2 SVGIG (reference sequence). This CDR3 comprises 12 residues. With 3 bases clipped from V and 9 bases from J, the junction kept 6 bases outside the gene matches.

This clone was found once. This chain links TRBV19 with TRBJ2-1; possibly TRBD2 for D (7 bases). There are 16 residues in the CDR3. Germline V lookup: CDR1 LNHDA, CDR2 SQIVND (reference sequence). Trimming cost V 4 bases and J 2 bases, with 15 bases left between them. The CDR3 DNA is TGTGCCAGTAGTAGGGGTCGGGGGGCCCCCTACAATGAGCAGTTCTTC. This gives the protein CASSRGRGAPYNEQFF.

The chain carries TRBV7-2 and TRBJ2-5, with TRBD2 identical over 13 bases. The CDR3 has 17 residues. The germline CDR1 and CDR2 sequences are SGHTA and FQGNSA. The junction had 7 bases not matched to a gene; V was cut back by 2 bases and J by 4 bases. CDR3 in amino acids: CASSLRLAGGPRETQYF. DNA for the CDR3: TGTGCCAGCAGCTTAAGACTAGCGGGGGGACCCCGAGAGACCCAGTACTTC.

This clone was seen a single time. The gene calls are TRBV28 and TRBJ1-5, with D uncertain. The ends were cut back, 5 bases at V and 0 bases at J, with 14 bases in the middle. Germline-derived CDR1 and CDR2 are MDHEN and SYDVKM. This CDR3 contains 16 residues. CDR3 loop: CASSPWTDYSNQPQHF. Written as DNA, the CDR3 is TGTGCCAGCAGTCCTTGGACGGACTATAGCAATCAGCCCCAGCATTTT.

The chain employs TRBV19 and TRBJ2-2, with TRBD2 as a possible D gene (6 bases). V gave up 4 bases and J gave up 6 bases, with 21 bases separating them. Germline V CDR1 and CDR2: LNHDA, SQIVND (reference sequence). This CDR3 region has 17 residues. In DNA, the CDR3 is TGTGCCAGTAGTAACCCATACGGGGGATTGGAGGCCGGGGAGCTGTTTTTT. Protein sequence: CASSNPYGGLEAGELFF.

This clone was picked up a small number of times. This chain links TRBV9 with TRBJ2-5; no clear D. The tail of the sequence fits TRBJ2-7 better, so the J call may be wrong. Germline-derived CDR1 and CDR2 are SGDLS and YYNGEE. The CDR3 is made up of 12 amino acids. The CDR3 region is CASSVDIYEQYF. Here the CDR3 DNA reads TGTGCCAGCAGCGTTGATATCTACGAGCAGTACTTC.

J is TRBJ2-7 and V is TRBV4-1; TRBD1 matches at 9 bases. The ends lost 3 bases at V and 5 bases at J; junction bases unmatched: 14. Germline CDR1 and CDR2: MGHRA and YSYEKL. There are 17 residues in the CDR3. The CDR3 DNA reads TGCGCCAGCAGCCAGCTATTATCGACAGGGGGTACGGACGAGCAGTACTTC. It codes for CASSQLLSTGGTDEQYF.

The chain combines TRBV7-2 with TRBJ2-5; 7 bases match TRBD2. The CDR3 is 14 residues long. V lost 3 bases, J lost 11 bases, and 12 bases stayed unmatched. The germline gives CDR1 SGHTA, CDR2 FQGNSA. The CDR3 reads CASSFYLGAGEQYF. CDR3 in DNA: TGTGCCAGCAGCTTCTATTTGGGTGCGGGGGAGCAGTACTTC.

This chain uses TRBV2 with TRBJ2-1; D uncertain. Germline V gives CDR1 SNHLY, CDR2 FYNNEI. The germline V and J ends were trimmed by 4 bases and 6 bases, with 10 bases remaining between them. The CDR3 extends over 13 amino acids. The CDR3 DNA reads TGTGCCAGCAGTGTGAACATTGCCAATGAGCAGTTCTTC. It encodes CASSVNIANEQFF.

The rearrangement joins TRBV27 to TRBJ1-1, with TRBD1 identical over 8 bases. This CDR3 has 13 residues. Germline CDR1 is MNHEY and CDR2 is SMNVEV (reference sequence). After removal of 5 bases from V and 4 bases from J, the junction contained 3 bases not matched to a gene. The CDR3 DNA sequence: TGTGCCAGCAGTATCGGACAGGGCACTGAAGCTTTCTTT. Its translation: CASSIGQGTEAFF.

In this sample, this clone turned up a few times. The chain recombines TRBV5-1 with TRBJ1-1, with D maybe TRBD1 (5 bases). The CDR3 covers 15 residues. Looked up from germline, CDR1 is SGHRS and CDR2 is YFSETQ. V lost 4 bases to trimming and J lost 0 bases, with 13 bases between them. This CDR3 is CASSPHPTVNTEAFF. The CDR3 DNA sequence: TGCGCCAGCAGCCCTCACCCGACAGTGAACACTGAAGCTTTCTTT.